This record covers a single T cell receptor (beta chain). Its antigen remains unknown. Using RNA transcripts as the source, TCR beta CDR3 regions were amplified. The TCR CDR3 was amplified in a first-round RT-PCR using the HTBI primer set. Via MiXCR, TCRdb re-called the multiplex PCR reads, giving one row per CDR3 protein. This repertoire shows some 300,000 distinct CDR3 sequences, roughly a fifth found once; its top ten account for approximately 37%. Ophthalmopathy in the patients scored at least 3 on Clinical Activity Score and at least 4 on NOSPECS grade, lasting under 3 months. Trimming took 1 base from V and 5 from J; bases not matched to a gene: 2. The CDR3 is 15 residues long. CDR1 is MDHEN, CDR2 SYDVKM, per germline. These data come from a study of T cells in Graves' hyperthyroidism and ophthalmopathy. Study-wide points: The model forecast ophthalmopathy, anticipating it by a median about 7 months before onset. Blood also held most thyroid clonotypes expanded beyond 0.001.

The clonotype comes from a man between 50 and 59 years old with Graves' ophthalmopathy. The chain links TRBV28 to TRBJ2-1; 10 bases map to TRBD2. The sequenced sample was blood. CDR3 nucleotides: TGTGCCAGCAGTTTATCGCTAGCGGGAGACAATGAGCAGTTCTTC. Protein product: CASSLSLAGDNEQFF.